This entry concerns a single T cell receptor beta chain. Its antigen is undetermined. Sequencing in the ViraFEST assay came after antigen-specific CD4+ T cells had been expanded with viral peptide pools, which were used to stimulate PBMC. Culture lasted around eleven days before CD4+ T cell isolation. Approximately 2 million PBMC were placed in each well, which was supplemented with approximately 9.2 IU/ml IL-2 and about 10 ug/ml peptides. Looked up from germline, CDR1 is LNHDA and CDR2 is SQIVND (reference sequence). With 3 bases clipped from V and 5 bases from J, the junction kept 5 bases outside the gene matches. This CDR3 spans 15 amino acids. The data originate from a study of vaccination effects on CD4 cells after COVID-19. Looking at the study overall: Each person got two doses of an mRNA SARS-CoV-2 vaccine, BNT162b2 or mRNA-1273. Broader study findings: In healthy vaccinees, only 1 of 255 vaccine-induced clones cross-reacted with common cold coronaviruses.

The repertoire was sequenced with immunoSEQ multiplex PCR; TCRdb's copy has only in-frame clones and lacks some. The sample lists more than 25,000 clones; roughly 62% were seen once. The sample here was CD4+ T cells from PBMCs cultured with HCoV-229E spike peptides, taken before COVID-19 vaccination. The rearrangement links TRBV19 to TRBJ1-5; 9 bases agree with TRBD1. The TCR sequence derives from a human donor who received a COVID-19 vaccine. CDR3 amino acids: CASSILGQGHQPQHF. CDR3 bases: TGTGCCAGTAGTATCCTTGGACAGGGGCATCAGCCCCAGCATTTT.